These T cell receptor beta chains were read from a single sample in a study of Ad26.COV2.S vaccination and SARS-CoV-2 variants. Data came from immunoSEQ multiplex PCR; TCRdb stores just in-frame clones and leaves some out. Of almost 400,000 clones listed, around 89% are singletons. Here the sequenced sample was peripheral blood, taken in a trial of Ad26.COV2.S vaccine versus placebo. Receptors were obtained from a person between 18 and 65 years old who received the Ad26.COV2.S COVID-19 vaccine or a placebo. The CDR3 runs from the conserved cysteine through the conserved F or W. Fields, in order: clone size, J gene, D gene, V gene, CDR3 DNA, CDR3 protein. The D gene is left open where the match is weak. The size field is filled for only some rows; it gives once, few, many or a size class.

- | TRBJ1-2 | TRBD1 | TRBV3-1/TRBV3-2 | TGTGCCAGCAGCCAAAGGACAGGGGGCGTTGGTAACTATGGCTACACCTTC | CASSQRTGGVGNYGYTF
- | TRBJ2-5 | TRBD2 | TRBV27 | TGTGCCAGCAGTTTACGCCCTCCACGACTAGCGGATATAACCATCCAAGAGACCCAGTACTTC | CASSLRPPRLADITIQETQYF
- | TRBJ2-5 | - | TRBV5-1 | TGCGCCAGCAGCTTAAGCCACTCCGGGGAGACCCAGTACTTC | CASSLSHSGETQYF
- | TRBJ2-1 | - | TRBV7-9 | TGTGCCAGCAGCTTAGGGCTGGATGAGCAGTTCTTC | CASSLGLDEQFF
- | TRBJ2-7 | - | TRBV19 | TGTGCCAGTAGGCGGGACAACTACGAGCAGTACTTC | CASRRDNYEQYF
- | TRBJ2-1 | TRBD1 | TRBV15 | TGTGCCACCAGCAGAGGGGACAGTATCGATGAGCAGTTCTTC | CATSRGDSIDEQFF
- | TRBJ1-6 | TRBD1 | TRBV7-9 | TGTGCCAGCAGCACCAGCTACAGGGGAAGCTCCTATAATTCACCCCTCCACTTT | CASSTSYRGSSYNSPLHF
- | TRBJ2-4 | TRBD1 | TRBV11-2 | TGTGCCAGCAGCCGCCAGGGGGCAGCCAAAAACATTCAGTACTTC | CASSRQGAAKNIQYF
few | TRBJ2-7 | - | TRBV27 | TGTGCCAGCAGTAGCTACGAGCAGTACTTC | CASSSYEQYF
- | TRBJ2-5 | TRBD2 | TRBV6-1 | TGTGCCAGCAGTGAATGGTTTACTCCAGCGGGAGCCCAAGAGACCCAGTACTTC | CASSEWFTPAGAQETQYF
- | TRBJ2-7 | TRBD2 | TRBV6-6 | TGTGCCAGCACTCCGACTAGCGGGAGGACCGAGCAGTACTTC | CASTPTSGRTEQYF
- | TRBJ1-1 | - | TRBV18 | TGTGCCAGCTCACCCGGTCTTGTGGCCACTGAAGCTTTCTTT | CASSPGLVATEAFF
- | TRBJ2-3 | TRBD2 | TRBV15 | TGTGCCACCAGCAGTAATACCGGGACTAGCGGCTCAGATACGCAGTATTTT | CATSSNTGTSGSDTQYF
- | TRBJ2-1 | TRBD2 | TRBV5-6 | TGTGCCAGCAGCCCGGCGCTCAGCGGGAGCTCCTACAATGAGCAGTTCTTC | CASSPALSGSSYNEQFF
- | TRBJ1-3 | - | TRBV7-2 | TGTGCCAGCAGCGTAGAAAGCTCTGGAAACACCATATATTTT | CASSVESSGNTIYF
- | TRBJ2-1 | - | TRBV19 | TGTGCCAGTACACGGGACTACAATGAGCAGTTCTTC | CASTRDYNEQFF
- | TRBJ2-3 | - | TRBV27 | TGTGCCAGCAGCCCCTTAAGCACAGATACGCAGTATTTT | CASSPLSTDTQYF
- | TRBJ1-1 | TRBD1 | TRBV27 | TGTGCCAGCGTAGGGACAGGGACGAGCACTGAAGCTTTCTTT | CASVGTGTSTEAFF
- | TRBJ1-6 | TRBD1 | TRBV15 | TGTGCCACCAGCAGAGATACGACAGGGGGCAATTCACCCCTCCACTTT | CATSRDTTGGNSPLHF
once | TRBJ1-2 | - | TRBV9 | TGTGCCAGCAGCCTATCCCCCGGACAAGGGATTGGTTATGGCTACACCTTC | CASSLSPGQGIGYGYTF
- | TRBJ2-3 | - | TRBV3-1/TRBV3-2 | TGTGCCAGCAGCCCTAAGGGGATTAGCACAGATACGCAGTATTTT | CASSPKGISTDTQYF
- | TRBJ1-4 | TRBD1 | TRBV10-3 | TGTGCCATCCACGTCGGGACAGGGGGAGAAAAACTGTTTTTT | CAIHVGTGGEKLFF
- | TRBJ2-1 | - | TRBV10-3 | TGTGCCATCAGGAGGGGGGAGAGCTCCTACAATGAGCAGTTCTTC | CAIRRGESSYNEQFF
- | TRBJ2-2 | TRBD2 | TRBV6-2/TRBV6-3 | TGTGCCAGCAGCCCCACCGGACTAGCGGGGGCGAACACCGGGGAGCTGTTTTTT | CASSPTGLAGANTGELFF
once | TRBJ2-7 | - | TRBV30 | TGTGCCTGGACCCTCCAGGGGAGTTCCTACGAGCAGTACTTC | CAWTLQGSSYEQYF
- | TRBJ2-1 | TRBD1 | TRBV3-1/TRBV3-2 | TGTGCCAGCAGCCTGGGACAGGGAGGCTACAATGAGCAGTTCTTC | CASSLGQGGYNEQFF
- | TRBJ1-2 | - | TRBV6-4 | TGTGCCAGCAGACAAAGACAGGCTATCAACTATGGCTACACCTTC | CASRQRQAINYGYTF
- | TRBJ2-7 | TRBD1 | TRBV7-2 | TGTGCCAGCAGCAAAACCGGGACAGGGGACTACGAGCAGTACTTC | CASSKTGTGDYEQYF
once | TRBJ1-2 | - | TRBV2 | TGTGCCAGCGGCGGACAGATCTATGGCTACACCTTC | CASGGQIYGYTF
few | TRBJ1-1 | TRBD1 | TRBV6-5 | TGTGCCAGCAGCCGGACGGGACAGGGGAACACTGAAGCTTTCTTT | CASSRTGQGNTEAFF
- | TRBJ2-7 | TRBD2 | TRBV4-1 | TGCGCCAGCAGCCAAGTTTCACCGGGACTAGCGGGAGAGCAGTACTTC | CASSQVSPGLAGEQYF
- | TRBJ1-1 | TRBD1 | TRBV27 | TGTGCCAGCAGTCCTACGACAGGGTGGGCTGAAGCTTTCTTT | CASSPTTGWAEAFF
once | TRBJ2-7 | - | TRBV6-1 | TGTGCCAGCAGTGAATCGCGGTATCGCGGCGAGCAGTACTTC | CASSESRYRGEQYF
- | TRBJ2-5 | - | TRBV30 | TGTGCCTGGAAACAGGGGGGGCAAGAGACCCAGTACTTC | CAWKQGGQETQYF
- | TRBJ2-4 | TRBD2 | TRBV19 | TGTGCCACCAGCTCCGAGTGGCCTAGCGGGAGGATCCTTTTAGCCAAAAACATTCAGTACTTC | CATSSEWPSGRILLAKNIQYF
- | TRBJ1-4 | - | TRBV30 | TGTGCCTGGAGTACGGGGGGCCAAGCCGAAAAACTGTTTTTT | CAWSTGGQAEKLFF
- | TRBJ1-1 | - | TRBV28 | TGTGCCAGCAGTCTACAGGACACTGAAGCTTTCTTT | CASSLQDTEAFF
- | TRBJ2-3 | - | TRBV7-6 | TGTGCCAGCAGCTTAGCAGTGCCCCACGCGGGAGATACGCAGTATTTT | CASSLAVPHAGDTQYF
- | TRBJ2-1 | - | TRBV19 | TGTGCCAGTAGTTTCCTCGACAATGAGCAGTTCTTC | CASSFLDNEQFF
once | TRBJ1-1 | TRBD1 | TRBV6-6 | TGTGCCAGCAGACCCCAGGGGGATAACACTGAAGCTTTCTTT | CASRPQGDNTEAFF
- | TRBJ2-3 | TRBD2 | TRBV24-1 | TGTGCCACCAGTGTTTCTACCGGCGGGAGAGGCACAGATACGCAGTATTTT | CATSVSTGGRGTDTQYF
- | TRBJ2-7 | - | TRBV5-4 | TGTGCCAGCAGCTTGGAACAGGGAGCCTACGAGCAGTACTTC | CASSLEQGAYEQYF
- | TRBJ2-5 | - | TRBV18 | TGTGCCAGCTCACCAATGGCAGTCGAACAAGAGACCCAGTACTTC | CASSPMAVEQETQYF
- | TRBJ2-1 | TRBD2 | TRBV10-1 | TGCGCCAGCAGTGAGACCACTCTAGCGGGTTCCTACAATGAGCAGTTCTTC | CASSETTLAGSYNEQFF